This TCR beta chain was identified in a study of blood T cell repertoires in COVID-19. The assay was immunoSEQ multiplex PCR, and TCRdb's table has in-frame clones only and misses some. The table includes about 220,000 clones, around four fifths detected once. The J segment lost 5 bases and the V segment lost 11 bases, leaving 5 bases of the junction unmatched. Germline V gene lookup returns CDR1 ENHRY and CDR2 SYGVKD. The CDR3 length is 13 residues. This TCR was sampled from a woman aged 60-75 years who had recovered from COVID-19. Sequencing used peripheral blood. This chain connects TRBV10-3 to TRBJ1-6; 8 bases are a match to TRBD1. The CDR3 DNA reads TGTGCCGCTGGGACAGGCAATAATTCACCCCTCCACTTT. It specifies CAAGTGNNSPLHF.